This T cell receptor beta chain is from a study of identifying expanded T cells in peripheral blood. Study outcomes and limitations: Clone count variance between approximately two-week samples rose with total template count. Differentially abundant clones: roughly 1.3 between replicates, about 15 at approximately two weeks, around 20 at four.

Clones were sequenced by immunoSEQ multiplex PCR, and TCRdb holds only the in-frame ones, with some missing. Of tens of thousands of clones in the sample, about nine tenths were seen once. As for this clone: Its antigen is not identified.

No infections or other immune events were documented during collection. This CDR3 region has 13 residues. V lost 6 bases to trimming and J lost 4 bases; unmatched junction nucleotides: 8. Germline V gene sequence: CDR1 SQVTM, CDR2 ANQGSEA. The chain carries TRBV29-1 and TRBJ1-1; 7 positions agree with TRBD1. This TCR came from a person aged 18-70 years in good health. Sequencing used blood. The CDR3 is CSVNDREGTEAFF. In DNA form, the CDR3 reads TGCAGCGTAAACGACAGGGAAGGCACTGAAGCTTTCTTT.